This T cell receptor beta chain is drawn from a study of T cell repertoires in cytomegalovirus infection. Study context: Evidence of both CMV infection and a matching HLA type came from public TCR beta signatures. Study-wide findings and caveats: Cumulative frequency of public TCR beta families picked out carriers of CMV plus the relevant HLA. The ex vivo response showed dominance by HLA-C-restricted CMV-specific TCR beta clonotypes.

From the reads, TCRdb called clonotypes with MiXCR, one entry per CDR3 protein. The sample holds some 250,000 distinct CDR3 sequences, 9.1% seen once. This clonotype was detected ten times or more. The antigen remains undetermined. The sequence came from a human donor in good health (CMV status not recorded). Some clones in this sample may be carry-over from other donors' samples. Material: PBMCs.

This chain's CDR3 is CASSPGQVYEQYF. The CDR3 nucleotides read TGTGCCAGCAGTCCGGGACAGGTCTACGAGCAGTACTTC. The V call is TRBV6-2 or TRBV6-3, the J call TRBJ2-7; TRBD1 matches at 8 bases. The CDR3 spans 13 residues. Trimming at V came to 5 bases and at J to 3 bases, leaving 3 bases not matched to a gene. The germline CDR1 and CDR2 sequences are MNHEY and SVGEGT.